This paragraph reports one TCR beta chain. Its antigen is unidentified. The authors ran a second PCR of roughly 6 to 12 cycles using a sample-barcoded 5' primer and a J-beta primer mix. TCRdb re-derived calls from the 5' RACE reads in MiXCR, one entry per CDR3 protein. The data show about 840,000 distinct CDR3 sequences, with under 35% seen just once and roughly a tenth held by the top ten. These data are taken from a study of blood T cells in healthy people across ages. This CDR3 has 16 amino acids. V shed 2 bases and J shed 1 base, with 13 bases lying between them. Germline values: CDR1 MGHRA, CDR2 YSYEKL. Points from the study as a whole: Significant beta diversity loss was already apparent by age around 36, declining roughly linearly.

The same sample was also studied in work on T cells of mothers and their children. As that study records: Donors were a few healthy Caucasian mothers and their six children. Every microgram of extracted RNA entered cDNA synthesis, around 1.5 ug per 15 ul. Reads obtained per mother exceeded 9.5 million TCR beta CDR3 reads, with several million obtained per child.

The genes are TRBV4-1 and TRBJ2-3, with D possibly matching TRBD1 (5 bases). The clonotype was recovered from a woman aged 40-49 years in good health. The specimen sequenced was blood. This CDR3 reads CASSQRRQGGTDTQYF. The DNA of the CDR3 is TGCGCCAGCAGCCAAAGACGTCAGGGTGGCACAGATACGCAGTATTTT.